This TCR beta chain comes out of a study of T cells in Graves' hyperthyroidism and ophthalmopathy. As to this clonotype: What it binds is unknown.

Amplified TCR beta CDR3 regions came from RNA transcripts. When the TCR CDR3 underwent first-round RT-PCR, the HTBI primer set was used. Each CDR3 protein is one row after TCRdb ran MiXCR on the multiplex PCR reads. The table includes about 370,000 distinct CDR3 sequences, about 16% detected once. The length of the CDR3 is 17 residues. Germline values: CDR1 MGHDK, CDR2 SYGVNS. V lost 3 bases and J lost 2; bases outside the gene matches: 10. Study observations and caveats: The model forecast ophthalmopathy, anticipating it by a median approximately 6 months before onset.

The TCR originated in a woman aged 55-70 years with Graves' ophthalmopathy. The sample comprised blood. This chain uses TRBV25-1 with TRBJ2-3; TRBD1 agrees at 8 bases. The CDR3 protein is CASSEGWTGRTTDTQYF. DNA of the CDR3: TGTGCCAGCAGTGAGGGCTGGACAGGGAGGACCACAGATACGCAGTATTTT.